The 9 T cell receptor beta chains reported below all come from one sample, sequenced in a study of monozygotic twins with inflammatory bowel disease. TCRdb re-called the 5' RACE reads, yielding one record per CDR3 amino acid sequence without DNA. The listing contains nearly 450,000 distinct CDR3 sequences. Sequencing used blood. Receptors were obtained from a human donor with ulcerative colitis or Crohn's disease, or a healthy co-twin of an affected twin (not recorded which).

V gene TRBV10-3 combines with J gene TRBJ1-4. The germline CDR1 and CDR2 sequences are ENHRY and SYGVKD. The CDR3 is 13 amino acids. The CDR3 region is CAISESLNEKLFF.

CDR3 sequence reads: CAIRDRIDNEKLFF. J is TRBJ1-4 and V is TRBV10-3. There are 14 residues in the CDR3. Germline V gene lookup returns CDR1 ENHRY and CDR2 SYGVKD.

The J gene is TRBJ2-5, the V gene TRBV10-3; the D call from TCRdb, TRBD2, cannot be confirmed without DNA. Germline loops: CDR1 ENHRY, CDR2 SYGVKD. This CDR3 region has 13 residues. The CDR3 sequence: CAISGLAGETQYF.

The chain employs TRBV28 and TRBJ1-1; TCRdb's D call of TRBD1 is untestable without DNA. CDR3 length: 14 amino acids. Germline V lookup: CDR1 MDHEN, CDR2 SYDVKM. The CDR3 sequence: CASSYRQGRSEAFF. The full variable domain, with the rest looked up from reference TRBV28 and TRBJ1-1, is DVKVTQSSRYLVKRTGEKVFLECVQDMDHENMFWYRQDPGLGLRLIYFSYDVKMKEKGDIPEGYSVSREKKERFSLILESASTNQTSMYLCASSYRQGRSEAFFGQGTRLTVV.

The chain carries TRBV18 and TRBJ1-2. CDR3 length: 14 residues. CDR1 is KGHSH, CDR2 LQKENI, per germline. The CDR3 loop reads CASSPRPDNYGYTF.

V usage is TRBV6-1 and J usage is TRBJ1-2; TCRdb lists TRBD1, though no DNA is available to test this call. CDR1 is MNHNS and CDR2 is SASEGT in the germline V gene. There are 14 residues in the CDR3. CDR3 sequence reads: CASSRTGTNYGYTF.

This rearrangement joins TRBV12-3 or TRBV12-4 to TRBJ2-7; no DNA is available, so the TRBD1 call from TCRdb remains unchecked. The CDR3 covers 16 residues. CDR3 residues: CASSVQGSVGTYEQYF.

The chain links TRBV20-1 to TRBJ2-2; there is no DNA to check the TCRdb D call of TRBD2. The CDR3 spans 17 residues. Per the germline V gene, CDR1 is DFQATT and CDR2 is SNEGSKA (reference sequence). The CDR3 is CSARGLAGRVGAGELFF.

The gene calls are TRBV10-3 and TRBJ2-1; TCRdb's D gene call, TRBD2, goes unchecked for lack of DNA. CDR1 ENHRY and CDR2 SYGVKD come from the germline V gene. CDR3 length: 14 amino acids. CDR3 amino acids: CAILAGPAYNEQFF.